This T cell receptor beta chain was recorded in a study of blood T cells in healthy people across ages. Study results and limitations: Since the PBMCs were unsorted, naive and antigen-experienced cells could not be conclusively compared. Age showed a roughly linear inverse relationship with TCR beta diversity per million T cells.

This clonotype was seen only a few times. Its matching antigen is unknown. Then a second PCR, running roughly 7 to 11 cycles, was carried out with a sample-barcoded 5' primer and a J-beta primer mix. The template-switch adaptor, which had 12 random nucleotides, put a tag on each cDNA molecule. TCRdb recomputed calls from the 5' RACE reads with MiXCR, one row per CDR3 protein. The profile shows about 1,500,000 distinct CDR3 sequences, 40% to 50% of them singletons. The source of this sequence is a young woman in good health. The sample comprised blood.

CDR3 coding DNA: TGTGCCACCAGTGACTTGGGGGCAGGCACTAATGAGCAGTTCTTC. Its translation is CATSDLGAGTNEQFF. V usage is TRBV24-1 and J usage is TRBJ2-1, with a possible D match to TRBD1 (6 bases). This CDR3 has 15 amino acids. Germline lookup yields CDR1 KGHDR and CDR2 SFDVKD. Trimming took off 4 bases at V and 7 bases at J, with 16 bases between the two ends.